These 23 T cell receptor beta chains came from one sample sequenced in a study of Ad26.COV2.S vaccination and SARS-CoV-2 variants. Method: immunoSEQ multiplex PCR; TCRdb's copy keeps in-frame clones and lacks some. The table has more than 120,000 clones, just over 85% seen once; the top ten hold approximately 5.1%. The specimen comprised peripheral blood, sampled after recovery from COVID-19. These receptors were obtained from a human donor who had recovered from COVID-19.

CDR3 amino acids: CASSQGLRYTF. The CDR3 DNA sequence: TGTGCCAGTAGCCAGGGGCTGCGCTACACCTTC. The chain has TRBV19 and TRBJ1-2, with D maybe TRBD1 (6 bases). Germline CDR1 and CDR2: LNHDA and SQIVND (reference sequence). Trimming left V 6 bases short and J 9 bases short, with 11 bases between. CDR3 length equals 11 residues.

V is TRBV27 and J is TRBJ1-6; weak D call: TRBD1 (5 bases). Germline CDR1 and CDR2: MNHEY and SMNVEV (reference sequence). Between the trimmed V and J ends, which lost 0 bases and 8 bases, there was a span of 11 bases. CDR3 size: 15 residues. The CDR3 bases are TGTGCCAGCAGTTTATCTGCCCAGGGTTATTCACCCCTCCACTTT. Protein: CASSLSAQGYSPLHF.

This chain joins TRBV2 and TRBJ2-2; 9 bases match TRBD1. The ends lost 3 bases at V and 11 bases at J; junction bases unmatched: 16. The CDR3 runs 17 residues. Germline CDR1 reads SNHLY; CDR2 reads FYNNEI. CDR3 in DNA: TGTGCCAGCAGTGATCGAGGGACAGGGATCTATAGTGGAGAGCTGTTTTTT. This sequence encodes CASSDRGTGIYSGELFF.

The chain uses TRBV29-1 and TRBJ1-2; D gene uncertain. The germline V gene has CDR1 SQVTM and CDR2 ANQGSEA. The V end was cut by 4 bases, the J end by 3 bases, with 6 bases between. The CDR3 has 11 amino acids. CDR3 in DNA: TGCAGCGTTGCAAAAGACTATGGCTACACCTTC. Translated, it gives CSVAKDYGYTF. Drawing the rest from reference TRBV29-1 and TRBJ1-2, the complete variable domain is SAVISQKPSRDICQRGTSLTIQCQVDSQVTMMFWYRQQPGQSLTLIATANQGSEATYESGFVIDKFPISRPNLTFSTLTVSNMSPEDSSIYLCSVAKDYGYTFGSGTRLTVV.

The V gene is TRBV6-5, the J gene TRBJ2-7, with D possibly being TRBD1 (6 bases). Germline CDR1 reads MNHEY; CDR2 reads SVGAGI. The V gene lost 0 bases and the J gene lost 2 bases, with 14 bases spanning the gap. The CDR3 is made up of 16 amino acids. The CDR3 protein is CASSYSQGHMTYEQYF. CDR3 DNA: TGTGCCAGCAGTTACTCACAGGGACACATGACCTACGAGCAGTACTTC.

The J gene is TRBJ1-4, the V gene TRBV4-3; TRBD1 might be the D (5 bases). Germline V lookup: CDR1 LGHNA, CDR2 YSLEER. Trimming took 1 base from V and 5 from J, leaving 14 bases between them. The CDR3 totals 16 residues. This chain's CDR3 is CASSQGQAAGNEKLFF. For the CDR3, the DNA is TGCGCCAGCAGCCAAGGACAAGCGGCAGGGAATGAAAAACTGTTTTTT.

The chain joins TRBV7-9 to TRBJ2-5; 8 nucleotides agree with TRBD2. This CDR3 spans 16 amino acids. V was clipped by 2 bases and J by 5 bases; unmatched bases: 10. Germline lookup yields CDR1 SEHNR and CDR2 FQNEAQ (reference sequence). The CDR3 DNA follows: TGTGCCAGCAGCTTAAATAGCGGGGTACCATTGGAGACCCAGTACTTC. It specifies CASSLNSGVPLETQYF.

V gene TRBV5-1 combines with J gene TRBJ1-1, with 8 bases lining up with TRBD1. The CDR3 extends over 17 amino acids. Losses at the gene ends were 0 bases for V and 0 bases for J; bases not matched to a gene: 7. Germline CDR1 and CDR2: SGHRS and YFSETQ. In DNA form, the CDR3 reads TGCGCCAGCAGCTTGGAATGGGGACAGGTCATGAACACTGAAGCTTTCTTT. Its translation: CASSLEWGQVMNTEAFF.

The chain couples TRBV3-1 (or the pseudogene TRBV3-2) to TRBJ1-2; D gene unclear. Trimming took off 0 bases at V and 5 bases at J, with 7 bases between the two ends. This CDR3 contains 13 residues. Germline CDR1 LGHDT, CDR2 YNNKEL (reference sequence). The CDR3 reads CASSQDLRYGYTF. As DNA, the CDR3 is TGTGCCAGCAGCCAAGACTTACGATATGGCTACACCTTC.

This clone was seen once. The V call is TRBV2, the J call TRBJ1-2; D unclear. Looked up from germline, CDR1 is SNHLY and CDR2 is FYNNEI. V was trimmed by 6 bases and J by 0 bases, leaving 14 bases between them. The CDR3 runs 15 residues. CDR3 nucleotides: TGTGCCAGCAGAACTGATGACATCCCTAACTATGGCTACACCTTC. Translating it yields CASRTDDIPNYGYTF. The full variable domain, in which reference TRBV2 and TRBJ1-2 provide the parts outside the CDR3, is EPEVTQTPSHQVTQMGQEVILRCVPISNHLYFYWYRQILGQKVEFLVSFYNNEISEKSEIFDDQFSVERPDGSNFTLKIRSTKLEDSAMYFCASRTDDIPNYGYTFGSGTRLTVV.

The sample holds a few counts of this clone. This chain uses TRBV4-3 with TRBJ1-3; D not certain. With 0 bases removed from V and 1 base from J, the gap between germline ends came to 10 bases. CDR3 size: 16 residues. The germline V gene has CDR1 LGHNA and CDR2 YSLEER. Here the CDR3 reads CASSQDLATSGNTIYF. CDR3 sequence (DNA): TGCGCCAGCAGCCAAGATTTGGCAACTTCTGGAAACACCATATATTTT.

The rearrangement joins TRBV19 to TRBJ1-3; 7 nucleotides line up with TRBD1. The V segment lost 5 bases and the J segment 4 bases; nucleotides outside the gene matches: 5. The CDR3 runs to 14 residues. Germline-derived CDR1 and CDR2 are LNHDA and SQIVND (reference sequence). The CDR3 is CASSVQGLGNTIYF. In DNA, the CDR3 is TGTGCCAGTAGTGTACAGGGGTTGGGAAACACCATATATTTT.

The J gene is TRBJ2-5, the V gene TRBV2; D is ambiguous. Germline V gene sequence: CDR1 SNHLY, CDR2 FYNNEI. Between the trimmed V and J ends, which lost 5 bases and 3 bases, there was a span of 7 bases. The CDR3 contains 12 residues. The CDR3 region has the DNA TGTGCCAGCAGTCGGAGTGAAGAGACCCAGTACTTC. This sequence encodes CASSRSEETQYF.

The CDR3 sequence: CASSPWPYNEQFF. Written as DNA, the CDR3 is TGTGCCAGCAGCCCGTGGCCCTACAATGAGCAGTTCTTC. V gene TRBV27 combines with J gene TRBJ2-1; D is ambiguous. V gave up 6 bases and J gave up 2 bases, with 8 bases separating them. The CDR3 sequence is 13 residues long. Germline CDR1 MNHEY, CDR2 SMNVEV (reference sequence).

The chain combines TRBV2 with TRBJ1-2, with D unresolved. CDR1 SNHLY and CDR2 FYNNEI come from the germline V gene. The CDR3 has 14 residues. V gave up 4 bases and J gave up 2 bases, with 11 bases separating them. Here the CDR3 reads CASSAGFRNYGYTF. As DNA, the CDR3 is TGTGCCAGCAGTGCGGGGTTCCGGAACTATGGCTACACCTTC.

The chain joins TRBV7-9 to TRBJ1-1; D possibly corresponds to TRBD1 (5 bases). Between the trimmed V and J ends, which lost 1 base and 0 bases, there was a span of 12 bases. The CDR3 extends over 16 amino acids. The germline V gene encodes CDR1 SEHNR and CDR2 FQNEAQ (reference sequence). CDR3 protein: CASSLDMTAMNTEAFF. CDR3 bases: TGTGCCAGCAGCTTAGATATGACAGCAATGAACACTGAAGCTTTCTTT. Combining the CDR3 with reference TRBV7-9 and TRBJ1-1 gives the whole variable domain DTGVSQNPRHKITKRGQNVTFRCDPISEHNRLYWYRQTLGQGPEFLTYFQNEAQLEKSRLLSDRFSAERPKGSFSTLEIQRTEQGDSAMYLCASSLDMTAMNTEAFFGQGTRLTVV.

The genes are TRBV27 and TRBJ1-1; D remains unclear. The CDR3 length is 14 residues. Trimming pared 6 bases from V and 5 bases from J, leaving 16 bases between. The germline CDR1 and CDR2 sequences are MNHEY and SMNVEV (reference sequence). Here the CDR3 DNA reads TGTGCCAGCAGCCCCCAGTGGCAGAGTACTGAAGCTTTCTTT. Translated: CASSPQWQSTEAFF.

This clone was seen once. As DNA, the CDR3 is TGTGCCAGCAGCTCCGGGACAGGCTACGAGCAGTACTTC. Translated: CASSSGTGYEQYF. V is TRBV6-5 and J is TRBJ2-7, with 8 bases fitting TRBD1. Trimming at V came to 6 bases and at J to 3 bases, leaving 4 bases not matched to a gene. The germline V gene encodes CDR1 MNHEY and CDR2 SVGAGI. CDR3 length: 13 residues.

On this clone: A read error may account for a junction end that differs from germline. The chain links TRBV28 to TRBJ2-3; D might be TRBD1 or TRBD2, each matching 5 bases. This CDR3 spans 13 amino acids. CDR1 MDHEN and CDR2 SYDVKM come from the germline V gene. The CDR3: CASGDRSKDTQYF. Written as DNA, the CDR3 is TGTGCCAGCGGGGACCGTAGCAAAGATACGCAGTATTTT. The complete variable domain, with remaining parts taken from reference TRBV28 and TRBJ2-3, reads DVKVTQSSRYLVKRTGEKVFLECVQDMDHENMFWYRQDPGLGLRLIYFSYDVKMKEKGDIPEGYSVSREKKERFSLILESASTNQTSMYLCASGDRSKDTQYFGPGTRLTVL.

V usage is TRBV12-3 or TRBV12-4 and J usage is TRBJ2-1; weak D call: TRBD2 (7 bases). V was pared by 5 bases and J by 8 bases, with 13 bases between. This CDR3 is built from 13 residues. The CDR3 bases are TGTGCCAGCAGTCGGGGGGCCCGGGATGAGCAGTTCTTC. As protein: CASSRGARDEQFF.

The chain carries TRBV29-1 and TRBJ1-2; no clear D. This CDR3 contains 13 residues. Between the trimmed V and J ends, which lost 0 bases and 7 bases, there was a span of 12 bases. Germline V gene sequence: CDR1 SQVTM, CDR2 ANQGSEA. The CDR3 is CSVEDSGVPGYTF. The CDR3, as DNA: TGCAGCGTTGAAGATTCCGGAGTTCCTGGCTACACCTTC.

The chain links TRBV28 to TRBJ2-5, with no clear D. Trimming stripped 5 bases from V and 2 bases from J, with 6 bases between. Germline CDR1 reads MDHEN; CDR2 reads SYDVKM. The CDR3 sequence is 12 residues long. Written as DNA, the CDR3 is TGTGCCAGCAGTCCAGGTCAAGAGACCCAGTACTTC. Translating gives CASSPGQETQYF.

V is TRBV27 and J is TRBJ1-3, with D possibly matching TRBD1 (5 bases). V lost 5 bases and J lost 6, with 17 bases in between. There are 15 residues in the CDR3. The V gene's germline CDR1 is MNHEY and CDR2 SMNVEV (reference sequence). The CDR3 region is CASSQSRRGLNTIYF. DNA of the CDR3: TGTGCCAGCAGTCAAAGCCGCCGGGGACTAAACACCATATATTTT.